Presented here are 6 T cell receptor beta chains from one specimen sequenced in a study of blood T cell repertoires in COVID-19. Repertoires were generated with immunoSEQ multiplex PCR, while TCRdb's copy carries only in-frame clones and drops some. The sample has approximately 53,000 clones, roughly 90% seen once. Sample: peripheral blood. The receptors derive from a woman over 75 with acute or convalescent COVID-19.

The rearrangement links TRBV7-2 to TRBJ2-7; no clear D. Trimming left V 6 bases short and J 2 bases short, with 5 bases between. The CDR3 sequence is 11 residues long. In germline, CDR1 is SGHTA, CDR2 FQGNSA. The DNA of the CDR3 is TGTGCCAGCAGGTCCGCCTACGAGCAGTACTTC. This encodes CASRSAYEQYF.

This sequence joins TRBV25-1 and TRBJ2-3; 8 bases line up with TRBD2. The CDR3 contains 16 residues. V shed 4 bases and J 0 bases; nucleotides not matched to a gene: 6. From germline, CDR1 is MGHDK and CDR2 SYGVNS. CDR3 in amino acids: CASSGREGRSTDTQYF. The CDR3 coding sequence is TGTGCCAGCAGTGGCCGGGAGGGGCGAAGCACAGATACGCAGTATTTT.

The chain recombines TRBV19 with TRBJ1-2, with TRBD1 as a possible D gene (5 bases). Germline CDR1 LNHDA, CDR2 SQIVND (reference sequence). Trimming left V 7 bases short and J 4 bases short, with 13 bases between. The CDR3 consists of 13 residues. CDR3 in amino acids: CASTSNRFYGYTF. DNA of the CDR3: TGTGCCAGTACCTCGAACAGGTTCTATGGCTACACCTTC.

This CDR3 reads CASSQGTSQETQYF. The CDR3 nucleotides read TGCGCCAGCAGCCAGGGGACCTCCCAAGAGACCCAGTACTTC. The gene calls are TRBV5-1 and TRBJ2-5, with D perhaps matching TRBD1 (6 bases). V was trimmed by 4 bases and J by 1 base, leaving 11 bases between them. Germline values: CDR1 SGHRS, CDR2 YFSETQ. The CDR3 spans 14 residues.

In its sample, this clone was seen once. This chain links TRBV5-8 with TRBJ1-5; D is possibly TRBD1 (6 bases). CDR1 SGHTS and CDR2 YDEGEE come from the germline V gene. Trimming pared 3 bases from V and 0 bases from J, leaving 13 bases between. The CDR3 has 16 amino acids. The CDR3 region is CASSSGQPNSNQPQHF. CDR3 nucleotides: TGTGCCAGCAGCTCTGGACAGCCTAATAGCAATCAGCCCCAGCATTTT.

This sequence joins TRBV29-1 and TRBJ1-2; 9 bases line up with TRBD1. The V and J ends lost 6 bases and 2 bases, in that order; junction bases with no gene match: 4. There are 13 residues in the CDR3. CDR1 and CDR2 (germline): SQVTM, ANQGSEA. The CDR3 sequence is CSVTGTGNYGYTF. CDR3 DNA: TGCAGCGTGACCGGGACAGGGAACTATGGCTACACCTTC.